These 14 T cell receptor beta chains share one sample of origin, sequenced in a study of shared clonotypes between healthy human individuals. Sequenced by immunoSEQ multiplex PCR; TCRdb stores in-frame clones only, minus some. The data contain more than 1.2 million clones, 98% of them singletons. What was sequenced was naive CD4+ T cells sorted from blood. Subset specified: CD45RA+ positively selected. All receptors come from a man aged 30-40 years in good health.

The chain recombines TRBV5-1 with TRBJ2-7; D gene ambiguous. Germline V CDR1 and CDR2: SGHRS, YFSETQ. Trimming pared 0 bases from V and 2 bases from J, leaving 12 bases between. CDR3 length: 15 residues. CDR3 bases: TGCGCCAGCAGCTTGGGTTCGACGGACCCCTACGAGCAGTACTTC. This encodes CASSLGSTDPYEQYF.

The chain couples TRBV7-2 to TRBJ2-7; a possible D gene is TRBD2 (6 bases). Germline loops: CDR1 SGHTA, CDR2 FQGNSA. Trimming took 2 bases from V and 0 from J, leaving 17 bases between them. The CDR3 loop spans 17 amino acids. The CDR3 DNA reads as TGTGCCAGCAGCTTATCCCCGGGGGTCGGGAGCTCCTACGAGCAGTACTTC. Its translation: CASSLSPGVGSSYEQYF.

The count of this clone is one. The chain is built from TRBV7-9 and TRBJ2-1, with D maybe TRBD1 (5 bases). The germline V and J ends were trimmed by 3 bases and 8 bases, with 14 bases remaining between them. CDR1 SEHNR and CDR2 FQNEAQ come from the germline V gene (reference sequence). This CDR3 contains 14 residues. Here the CDR3 reads CASSFLQGFDEQFF. The CDR3 DNA is TGTGCCAGCAGCTTCTTGCAGGGTTTCGATGAGCAGTTCTTC.

This clone has a single count. The chain is built from TRBV4-3 and TRBJ2-3; D unresolved. CDR3 length: 14 amino acids. Looked up from germline, CDR1 is LGHNA and CDR2 is YSLEER. The V end was cut by 2 bases, the J end by 1 base, with 7 bases between. This chain's CDR3 is CASSQRPRTDTQYF. For the CDR3, the DNA is TGCGCCAGCAGCCAACGTCCCCGCACAGATACGCAGTATTTT.

The genes are TRBV4-1 and TRBJ2-6; 11 bases line up with TRBD1. The germline V gene has CDR1 MGHRA and CDR2 YSYEKL. Trimming at V came to 3 bases and at J to 1 base, leaving 8 bases not matched to a gene. The CDR3 consists of 19 residues. CDR3 nucleotides: TGCGCCAGCAGCCACAACCTGGGACAGGGGGTATCTGGGGCCAACGTCCTGACTTTC. Its translation is CASSHNLGQGVSGANVLTF.

The rearrangement joins TRBV19 to TRBJ2-3, with 11 nucleotides matching TRBD1. Unmatched junction bases numbered 13, after V lost 5 bases and J lost 0 bases. CDR3 length: 19 amino acids. The germline gives CDR1 LNHDA, CDR2 SQIVND (reference sequence). The chain's CDR3 is CASSSDRGHTAISTDTQYF. CDR3 DNA sequence: TGTGCCAGTAGTTCGGACAGGGGGCATACGGCTATAAGCACAGATACGCAGTATTTT. Using reference TRBV19 and TRBJ2-3 for the parts outside the CDR3, the full variable domain is DGGITQSPKYLFRKEGQNVTLSCEQNLNHDAMYWYRQDPGQGLRLIYYSQIVNDFQKGDIAEGYSVSREKKESFPLTVTSAQKNPTAFYLCASSSDRGHTAISTDTQYFGPGTRLTVL.

Only one count was recorded for this clone. The chain has TRBV11-2 and TRBJ2-7, with D unresolved. From germline, CDR1 is SGHAT and CDR2 FQNNGV. This CDR3 spans 14 amino acids. Trimming left V 2 bases short and J 3 bases short, with 11 bases between. Written as DNA, the CDR3 is TGTGCCAGCAGCTTAAACCGCAACCTCTACGAGCAGTACTTC. As protein: CASSLNRNLYEQYF.

The chain joins TRBV18 to TRBJ2-1; 7 bases fit TRBD1. The CDR3 is 14 amino acids. V shed 3 bases, J shed 5 bases, and the junction held 4 bases outside the gene matches. Germline V gene lookup returns CDR1 KGHSH and CDR2 LQKENI. The CDR3 DNA reads as TGTGCCAGCTCACCCGACGACAGGGACAATGAGCAGTTCTTC. Its translation: CASSPDDRDNEQFF.

The chain is built from TRBV19 and TRBJ1-5; D gene unclear. Germline V lookup: CDR1 LNHDA, CDR2 SQIVND (reference sequence). CDR3 length equals 14 residues. The V gene lost 3 bases and the J gene lost 3 bases, with 9 bases spanning the gap. CDR3 in amino acids: CASSIGRINQPQHF. In DNA form, the CDR3 reads TGTGCCAGTAGTATCGGTAGGATCAATCAGCCCCAGCATTTT.

As concerns this clone: Other DNA sequences in the same sample also yield this CDR3. The chain recombines TRBV19 with TRBJ1-2, with D possibly matching TRBD1 (6 bases). The germline CDR1 and CDR2 sequences are LNHDA and SQIVND (reference sequence). There are 15 residues in the CDR3. Between the trimmed V and J ends, which lost 3 bases and 2 bases, there was a span of 13 bases. CDR3 DNA: TGTGCCAGTAGTATCTCCGGACAGCCAAACTATGGCTACACCTTC. Translated, it gives CASSISGQPNYGYTF. Supplemented by reference TRBV19 and TRBJ1-2, the full variable domain reads DGGITQSPKYLFRKEGQNVTLSCEQNLNHDAMYWYRQDPGQGLRLIYYSQIVNDFQKGDIAEGYSVSREKKESFPLTVTSAQKNPTAFYLCASSISGQPNYGYTFGSGTRLTVV.

V is TRBV7-9 and J is TRBJ2-5; 9 bases line up with TRBD2. Germline assignment: CDR1 SEHNR and CDR2 FQNEAQ (reference sequence). V lost 0 bases to trimming and J lost 4 bases; unmatched junction nucleotides: 3. This CDR3 contains 15 residues. The CDR3 DNA reads TGTGCCAGCAGCTTAGCGGCGGGAGGGCCAGAGACCCAGTACTTC. It specifies CASSLAAGGPETQYF.

The rearrangement uses TRBV11-2 and TRBJ2-7; tentative D call: TRBD1 (5 bases). The CDR3 contains 13 residues. The germline CDR1 and CDR2 sequences are SGHAT and FQNNGV. V lost 4 bases and J 0 bases, leaving 7 bases between the germline ends. CDR3 region: CASSYGHSYEQYF. The CDR3 DNA reads TGTGCCAGCAGCTACGGACACTCCTACGAGCAGTACTTC. The full variable domain, completed using reference TRBV11-2 and TRBJ2-7, is EAGVAQSPRYKIIEKRQSVAFWCNPISGHATLYWYQQILGQGPKLLIQFQNNGVVDDSQLPKDRFSAERLKGVDSTLKIQPAKLEDSAVYLCASSYGHSYEQYFGPGTRLTVT.

V and J are TRBV18 and TRBJ2-3, with 9 bases identical to TRBD2. The CDR3 has 16 residues. V was clipped by 4 bases and J by 6 bases; unmatched bases: 11. Germline values: CDR1 KGHSH, CDR2 LQKENI. CDR3 sequence reads: CASSQTPGLALDTQYF. CDR3 nucleotide sequence: TGTGCCAGCTCACAAACGCCGGGACTAGCTTTGGATACGCAGTATTTT. The variable domain in full, with the rest retrieved from reference TRBV18 and TRBJ2-3, is NAGVMQNPRHLVRRRGQEARLRCSPMKGHSHVYWYRQLPEEGLKFMVYLQKENIIDESGMPKERFSAEFPKEGPSILRIQQVVRGDSAAYFCASSQTPGLALDTQYFGPGTRLTVL.

This chain joins TRBV5-1 and TRBJ2-3; 10 bases match TRBD2. The ends lost 4 bases at V and 0 bases at J; junction bases unmatched: 5. The CDR3 is made up of 16 amino acids. Germline CDR1 is SGHRS and CDR2 is YFSETQ. The CDR3 sequence: CASSIGLAASTDTQYF. In DNA, the CDR3 is TGCGCCAGCAGCATAGGACTAGCGGCTAGCACAGATACGCAGTATTTT. Full variable domain (remainder filled in from reference TRBV5-1 and TRBJ2-3): KAGVTQTPRYLIKTRGQQVTLSCSPISGHRSVSWYQQTPGQGLQFLFEYFSETQRNKGNFPGRFSGRQFSNSRSEMNVSTLELGDSALYLCASSIGLAASTDTQYFGPGTRLTVL.